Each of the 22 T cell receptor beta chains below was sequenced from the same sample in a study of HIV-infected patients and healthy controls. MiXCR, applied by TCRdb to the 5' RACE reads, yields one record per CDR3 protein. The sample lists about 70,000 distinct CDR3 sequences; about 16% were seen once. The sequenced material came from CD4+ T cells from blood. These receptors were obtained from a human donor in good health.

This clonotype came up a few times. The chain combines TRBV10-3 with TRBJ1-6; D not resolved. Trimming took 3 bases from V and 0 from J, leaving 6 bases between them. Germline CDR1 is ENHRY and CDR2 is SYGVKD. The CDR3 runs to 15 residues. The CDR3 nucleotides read TGTGCCATCAGTGATCTAGGCTCCTATAATTCACCCCTCCACTTT. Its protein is CAISDLGSYNSPLHF.

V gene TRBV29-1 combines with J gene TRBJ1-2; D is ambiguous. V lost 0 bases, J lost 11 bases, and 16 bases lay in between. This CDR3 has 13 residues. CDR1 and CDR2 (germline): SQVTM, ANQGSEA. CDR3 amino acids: CSVEDSSGSGYTF. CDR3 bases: TGCAGCGTTGAAGATTCGTCGGGGAGTGGGTACACCTTC.

CDR3 loop: CASSPDWSSYNEQFF. In DNA, the CDR3 is TGTGCCAGCAGCCCCGACTGGAGCTCCTACAATGAGCAGTTCTTC. The chain is built from TRBV7-2 and TRBJ2-1; D ambiguous. The CDR3 has 15 residues. The germline CDR1 and CDR2 sequences are SGHTA and FQGNSA. The V end lost 5 bases, the J end lost 0 bases, and 11 bases lay between the germline ends.

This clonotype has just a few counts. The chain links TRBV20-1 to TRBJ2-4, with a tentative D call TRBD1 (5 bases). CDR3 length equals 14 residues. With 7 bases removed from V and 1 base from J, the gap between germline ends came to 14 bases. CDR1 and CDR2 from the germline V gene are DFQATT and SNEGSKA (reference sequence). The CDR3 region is CSVAAPGAKNIQYF. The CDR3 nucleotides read TGCAGTGTTGCTGCCCCAGGGGCCAAAAACATTCAGTACTTC.

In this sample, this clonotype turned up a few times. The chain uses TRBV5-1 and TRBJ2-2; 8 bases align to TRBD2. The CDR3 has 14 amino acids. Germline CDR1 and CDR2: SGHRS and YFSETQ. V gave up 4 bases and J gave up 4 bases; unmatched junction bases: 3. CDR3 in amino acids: CASSVTSGTGELFF. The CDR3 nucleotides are TGCGCCAGCAGCGTAACTAGCGGCACCGGGGAGCTGTTTTTT.

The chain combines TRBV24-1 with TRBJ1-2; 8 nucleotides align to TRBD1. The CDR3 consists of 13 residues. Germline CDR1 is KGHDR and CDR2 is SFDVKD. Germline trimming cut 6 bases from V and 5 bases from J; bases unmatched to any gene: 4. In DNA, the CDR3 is TGTGCCACCAGTAACGGACAGGGATATGGCTACACCTTC. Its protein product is CATSNGQGYGYTF.

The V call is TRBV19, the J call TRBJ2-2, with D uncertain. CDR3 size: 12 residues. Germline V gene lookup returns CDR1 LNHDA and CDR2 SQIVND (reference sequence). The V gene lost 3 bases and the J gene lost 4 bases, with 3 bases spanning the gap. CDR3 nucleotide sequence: TGTGCCAGTAGTATTGGCACCGGGGAGCTGTTTTTT. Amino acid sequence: CASSIGTGELFF.

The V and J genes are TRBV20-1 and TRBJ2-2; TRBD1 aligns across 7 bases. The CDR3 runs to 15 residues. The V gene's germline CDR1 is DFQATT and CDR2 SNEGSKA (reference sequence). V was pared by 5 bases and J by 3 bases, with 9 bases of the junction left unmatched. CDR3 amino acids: CSAHRGRVDTGELFF. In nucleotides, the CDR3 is TGCAGTGCTCACAGGGGAAGGGTGGACACCGGGGAGCTGTTTTTT.

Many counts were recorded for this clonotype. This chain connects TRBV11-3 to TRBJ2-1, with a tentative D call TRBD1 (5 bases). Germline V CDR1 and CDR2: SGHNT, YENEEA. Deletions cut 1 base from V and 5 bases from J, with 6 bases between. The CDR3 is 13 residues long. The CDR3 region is CASSLGQNNEQFF. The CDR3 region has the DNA TGTGCCAGCAGCTTAGGACAGAACAATGAGCAGTTCTTC.

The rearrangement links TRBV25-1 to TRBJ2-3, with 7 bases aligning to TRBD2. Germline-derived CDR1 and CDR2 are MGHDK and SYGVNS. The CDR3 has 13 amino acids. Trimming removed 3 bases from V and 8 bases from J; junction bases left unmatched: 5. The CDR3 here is CASSDKGRATQYF. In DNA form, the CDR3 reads TGTGCCAGCAGTGATAAGGGGAGGGCTACGCAGTATTTT.

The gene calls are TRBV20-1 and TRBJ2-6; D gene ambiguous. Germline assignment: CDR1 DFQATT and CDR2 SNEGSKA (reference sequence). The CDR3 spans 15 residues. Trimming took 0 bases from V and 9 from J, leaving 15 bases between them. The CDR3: CSARDRVWADNVLTF. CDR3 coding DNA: TGCAGTGCTAGAGACAGAGTATGGGCGGACAACGTCCTGACTTTC.

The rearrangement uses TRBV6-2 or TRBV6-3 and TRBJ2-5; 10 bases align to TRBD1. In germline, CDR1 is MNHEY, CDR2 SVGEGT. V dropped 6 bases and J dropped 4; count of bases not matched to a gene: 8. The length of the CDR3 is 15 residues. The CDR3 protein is CASRNRDRGRETQYF. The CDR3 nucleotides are TGTGCCAGCAGGAACCGGGACAGGGGTAGAGAGACCCAGTACTTC.

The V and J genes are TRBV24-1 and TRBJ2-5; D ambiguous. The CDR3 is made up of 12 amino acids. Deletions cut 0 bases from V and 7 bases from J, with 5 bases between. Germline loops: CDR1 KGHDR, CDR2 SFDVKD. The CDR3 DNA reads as TGTGCCACCAGTGATTTGCTGGGGACCCAGTACTTC. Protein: CATSDLLGTQYF.

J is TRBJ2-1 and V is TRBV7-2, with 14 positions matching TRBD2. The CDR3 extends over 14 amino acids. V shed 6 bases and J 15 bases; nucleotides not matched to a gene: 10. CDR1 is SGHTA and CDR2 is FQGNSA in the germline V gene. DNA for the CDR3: TGTGCCAGCAGTTCGGGACTAGCGGGAGATTTGCTGTTCTTC. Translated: CASSSGLAGDLLFF.

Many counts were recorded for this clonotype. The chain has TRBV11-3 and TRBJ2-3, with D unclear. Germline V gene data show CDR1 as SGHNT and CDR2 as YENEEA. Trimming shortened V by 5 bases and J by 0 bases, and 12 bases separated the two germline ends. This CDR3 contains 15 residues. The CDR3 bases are TGTGCCAGCAGCCCGGGCCTGGGAAGCACAGATACGCAGTATTTT. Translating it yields CASSPGLGSTDTQYF. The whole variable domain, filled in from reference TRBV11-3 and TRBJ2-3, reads EAGVVQSPRYKIIEKKQPVAFWCNPISGHNTLYWYLQNLGQGPELLIRYENEEAVDDSQLPKDRFSAERLKGVDSTLKIQPAELGDSAVYLCASSPGLGSTDTQYFGPGTRLTVL.

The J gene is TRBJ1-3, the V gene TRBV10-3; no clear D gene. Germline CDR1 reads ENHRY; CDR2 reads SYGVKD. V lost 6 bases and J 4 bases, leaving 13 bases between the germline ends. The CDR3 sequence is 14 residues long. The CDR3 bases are TGTGCCATCAGCTCCCGCGGGAAGGGAAACACCATATATTTT. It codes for CAISSRGKGNTIYF.

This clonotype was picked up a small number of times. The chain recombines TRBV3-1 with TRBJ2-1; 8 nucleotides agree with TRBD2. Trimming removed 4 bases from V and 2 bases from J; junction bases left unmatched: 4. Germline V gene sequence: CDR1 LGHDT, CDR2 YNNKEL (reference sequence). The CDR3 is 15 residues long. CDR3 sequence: CASSRSGGAYNEQFF. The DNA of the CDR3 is TGTGCCAGCAGCCGGTCGGGGGGGGCCTACAATGAGCAGTTCTTC.

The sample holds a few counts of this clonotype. The CDR3 sequence is CASSSHRRQNSNQPQHF. The CDR3 nucleotides are TGTGCCAGCAGTTCCCACCGACGACAAAATAGCAATCAGCCCCAGCATTTT. The chain has TRBV6-2 or TRBV6-3 and TRBJ1-5; no clear D gene. This CDR3 comprises 17 residues. Germline values: CDR1 MNHEY, CDR2 SVGEGT. V was shortened by 4 bases and J by 0 bases, with 16 bases between the two germline ends.

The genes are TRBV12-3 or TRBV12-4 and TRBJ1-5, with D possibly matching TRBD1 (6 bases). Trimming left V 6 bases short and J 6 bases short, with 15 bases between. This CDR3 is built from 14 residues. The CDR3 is CASSLTGSAQPQHF. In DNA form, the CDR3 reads TGTGCCAGCAGCCTAACAGGGAGTGCTCAGCCCCAGCATTTT.

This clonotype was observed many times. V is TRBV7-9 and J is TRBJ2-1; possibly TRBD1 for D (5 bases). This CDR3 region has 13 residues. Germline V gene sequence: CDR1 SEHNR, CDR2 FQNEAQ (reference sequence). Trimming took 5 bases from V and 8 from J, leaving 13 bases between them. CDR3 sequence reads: CASSRDVRDEQFF. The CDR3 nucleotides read TGTGCCAGCAGCCGAGATGTCAGGGATGAGCAGTTCTTC.

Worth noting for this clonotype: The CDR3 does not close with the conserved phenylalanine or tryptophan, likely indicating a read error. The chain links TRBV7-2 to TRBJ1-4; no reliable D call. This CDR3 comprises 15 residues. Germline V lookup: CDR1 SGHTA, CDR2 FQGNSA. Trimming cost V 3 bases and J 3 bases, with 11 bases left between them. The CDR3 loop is CASSFGLPPNEKLFS. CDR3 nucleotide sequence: TGTGCCAGCAGCTTTGGACTACCCCCTAATGAAAAACTGTTTTCT.

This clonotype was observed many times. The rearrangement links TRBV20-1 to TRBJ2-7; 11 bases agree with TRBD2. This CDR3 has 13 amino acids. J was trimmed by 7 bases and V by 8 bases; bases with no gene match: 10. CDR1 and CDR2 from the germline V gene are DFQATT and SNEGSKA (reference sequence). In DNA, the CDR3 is TGCAGTTTCCCGGGACTAGCGGTGGGGGAGCAGTACTTC. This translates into CSFPGLAVGEQYF.